The TCR beta chain under discussion was sequenced for a study of shared clonotypes between healthy human individuals. Findings of the study overall: Between a few donors, naive CD4 clonotypes were shared at a level of around 4.8%.

The germline CDR1 and CDR2 sequences are MNHEY and SMNVEV (reference sequence). The CDR3 spans 16 residues. Trimming at V came to 5 bases and at J to 1 base, leaving 7 bases not matched to a gene. Sequenced by immunoSEQ multiplex PCR; TCRdb stores in-frame clones only, minus some. The repertoire holds over 2 million clones, 80% to 95% seen once, with 0.37% in the top ten. CD4+ cells yielded CD45RA+ naive and CD45RA-negative memory subsets. Details on this clone: As yet, its antigen is unknown.

The sequencing sample was made of naive CD4+ T cells from PBMCs. Regarding subset: CD45RA+ positively selected. The origin of this receptor is a man aged 18 to 35 in good health. Some clones in this sample may be carry-over from other donors' samples. The chain carries TRBV27 and TRBJ1-5, with 8 nucleotides matching TRBD1. CDR3 coding DNA: TGTGCCAGCAGTCGGACAGGGTTGGGGAGCAATCAGCCCCAGCATTTT. Amino acid sequence: CASSRTGLGSNQPQHF.